The rows below give T cell receptor beta chains drawn from one sample of a study of blood T cell repertoires in COVID-19. Sequenced by immunoSEQ multiplex PCR; TCRdb stores in-frame clones only, minus some. Altogether about 88,000 clones are present, about 70% being singletons, with the ten largest covering approximately 23%. Specimen: peripheral blood. The receptors were sampled from an older woman in a cohort sampled during active or convalescent COVID-19. Each CDR3 is given with its conserved first and last residue. The D gene is left open where the match is weak. Only some rows state a clone size, as once, few, many or a class for expanded clones.

>-|TRBV9|TRBJ2-1|TRBD1
TGTGCCAGCAGCGCCTGGGGCGTGACAGGGGGCGCACTAAATGAGCAGTTCTTC
CASSAWGVTGGALNEQFF
>few|TRBV5-4|TRBJ1-2|TRBD1
TGTGCCAGCAGCATACCGGGACAGGAGCACTATGGCTACACCTTC
CASSIPGQEHYGYTF
>-|TRBV7-3|TRBJ1-1|-
TGTGCCAGCAGCCCCACCCAGGGACTTGCTTCCACTGAAGCTTTCTTT
CASSPTQGLASTEAFF
>-|TRBV12-1|TRBJ2-4|-
TGTGCCAGCAGCTTTGCGCATTCCCCTAGCGGGGGGGTTAGAGCCAAAAACATTCAGTACTTC
CASSFAHSPSGGVRAKNIQYF
>-|TRBV19|TRBJ2-2|TRBD1
TGTGCCAGTAGATGGACAGGGGACCCTCATTTTTCCGGGGAGCTGTTTTTT
CASRWTGDPHFSGELFF
>many|TRBV6-5|TRBJ2-4|-
TGTGCCAGCAGCCAGGACGGGGACATTCAGTACTTC
CASSQDGDIQYF
>-|TRBV2|TRBJ1-2|-
TGTGCCAGCAGTGGGTACAGGGAACGTGGCTACACCTTC
CASSGYRERGYTF
>-|TRBV4-1|TRBJ1-4|-
TGCGCCAGCACCCCAAATCCAGGGAGGAATGAAAAACTGTTTTTT
CASTPNPGRNEKLFF
>-|TRBV6-1|TRBJ2-2|TRBD2
TGTGCCAGCAGTGGTAGGCTAGCGGGGGCGAACACCGGGGAGCTGTTTTTT
CASSGRLAGANTGELFF
>-|TRBV18|TRBJ1-1|-
TGTGCCAGCTCACCACGGAGGGACGGGTCAACTGAAGCTTTCTTT
CASSPRRDGSTEAFF
>medium-sized|TRBV15|TRBJ2-3|-
TGTGCCACCAACCAGGGCGATACGCAGTATTTT
CATNQGDTQYF
>-|TRBV5-1|TRBJ1-6|-
TGCGCCAGCAGCCCCTCGACAGGATATAATTCACCCCTCCACTTT
CASSPSTGYNSPLHF
>-|TRBV2|TRBJ2-7|TRBD2
TGTGCCAGCAGTGTTGCGGGGGGCAGTTACGAGCAGTACTTC
CASSVAGGSYEQYF
>-|TRBV25-1|TRBJ2-5|TRBD1
TGTGCCAGCAGTCAGGGACAGCCCCAAGAGACCCAGTACTTC
CASSQGQPQETQYF
>few|TRBV7-9|TRBJ2-2|-
TGTGCCAGCAGCTTAACATATCGCGGGAACACCGGGGAGCTGTTTTTT
CASSLTYRGNTGELFF
>-|TRBV5-1|TRBJ1-5|-
TGCGCCAGCAGCGCGAAGAATAGCAATCAGCCCCAGCATTTT
CASSAKNSNQPQHF
>-|TRBV19|TRBJ1-4|-
TGTGCCAGTAGTATCGGGGGGGCGGTTAATGAAAAACTGTTTTTT
CASSIGGAVNEKLFF
>-|TRBV7-3|TRBJ2-2|-
TGTGCCAGCAGCTATCAGGGGACCGGGGAGCTGTTTTTT
CASSYQGTGELFF
>-|TRBV11-3|TRBJ2-1|-
TGTGCCAGCAGCTTAGGCCAGGGGTCCTACAATGAGCAGTTCTTC
CASSLGQGSYNEQFF
>-|TRBV3-1/TRBV3-2|TRBJ1-2|TRBD1
TGTGCCAGCAGCTCATTCCGGGACAGCCCTCCTTCTGGCTACACCTTC
CASSSFRDSPPSGYTF
>-|TRBV4-3|TRBJ1-2|TRBD1
TGCGCCAGCAGCCAGCACAGGGGTAACTATGGCTACACCTTC
CASSQHRGNYGYTF
>few|TRBV7-8|TRBJ1-5|-
TGTGCCAGCAGCTCCTATGGGACTCTCAGCAATCAGCCCCAGCATTTT
CASSSYGTLSNQPQHF
>-|TRBV2|TRBJ2-3|TRBD1
TGTGCCAGCAGTGAACTTGCAGGGGGCAGGGATACGCAGTATTTT
CASSELAGGRDTQYF
>-|TRBV6-4|TRBJ2-7|-
TGTGCCAGCACGGGGACAAGTTTGTTTTACGAGCAGTACTTC
CASTGTSLFYEQYF
>-|TRBV15|TRBJ1-2|-
TGTGCCACCAGCAGGGCCTCCCAGGGTTCCTATGGCTACACCTTC
CATSRASQGSYGYTF
>-|TRBV2|TRBJ1-5|TRBD1
TGTGCCAGCAGGGGGACAGGGGGTTCTGGGCCCCAGCATTTT
CASRGTGGSGPQHF
>-|TRBV6-2/TRBV6-3|TRBJ1-5|TRBD1
TGTGCCAGCAGCCTGGACAGGGGTAGCAATCAGCCCCAGCATTTT
CASSLDRGSNQPQHF
>-|TRBV5-6|TRBJ2-5|-
TGTGCCAGCAGCTTGGTCGGGACACCGAACCAAGAGACCCAGTACTTC
CASSLVGTPNQETQYF
>-|TRBV25-1|TRBJ2-3|TRBD1
TGTGCCAGCAGCCTGGGGCTGGGACAGGGGCGAGATACGCAGTATTTT
CASSLGLGQGRDTQYF
>-|TRBV18|TRBJ2-7|TRBD1
TGTGCCAGCTCACCAGGGACAGGGGTACCCTACGAGCAGTACTTC
CASSPGTGVPYEQYF
>few|TRBV18|TRBJ2-2|TRBD1
TGTGCCAGCTCACCCCGGACAGGGTCCGTCACCGGGGAGCTGTTTTTT
CASSPRTGSVTGELFF
>few|TRBV2|TRBJ2-7|-
TGTGCCAGCAGTGAGCGGTCTGGCAGGGCCTCCTACGAGCAGTACTTC
CASSERSGRASYEQYF
>-|TRBV6-2/TRBV6-3|TRBJ2-7|-
TGTGCCAGCAGTCGACAGGCCTACGAGCAGTACTTC
CASSRQAYEQYF
>-|TRBV18|TRBJ2-7|TRBD2
TGTGCCAGCTCACCAGAGGGACTAGTCTCCTACGAGCAGTACTTC
CASSPEGLVSYEQYF
>-|TRBV27|TRBJ1-3|-
TGTGCCAGCAGTCCCTTCACAGGGATCTCTGGAAACACCATATATTTT
CASSPFTGISGNTIYF
>-|TRBV27|TRBJ2-7|TRBD1
TGTGCCAGCAGTCGGACAGGGCCGACCTACGAGCAGTACTTC
CASSRTGPTYEQYF
>-|TRBV18|TRBJ2-2|TRBD1
TGTGCCAGCTCATCGGGACAGACTATAAACACCGGGGAGCTGTTTTTT
CASSSGQTINTGELFF
>-|TRBV5-1|TRBJ1-4|TRBD1
TGCGCCAGCAGCTTGTCCCCCGGACAGGGAGGGAGTGAAAAACTGTTTTTT
CASSLSPGQGGSEKLFF
>-|TRBV7-9|TRBJ2-7|TRBD1
TGTGCCAGCGGACACAATGGACAGGGCTACGAGCAGTACTTC
CASGHNGQGYEQYF
>-|TRBV2|TRBJ2-2|-
TGTGCCAGCAGAAAGACAGATAACACCGGGGAGCTGTTTTTT
CASRKTDNTGELFF
>-|TRBV11-3|TRBJ2-1|-
TGTGCCAGCAGCTTAGACAGGGGTGAGCAGTTCTTC
CASSLDRGEQFF
>-|TRBV2|TRBJ2-5|-
TGTGCCAGCAGTGAGGGGGGGGCGTACCAAGAGACCCAGTACTTC
CASSEGGAYQETQYF
>-|TRBV7-9|TRBJ2-5|TRBD2
TGTGCCAGCAGCCGAAACCAAGCGGGGGCCATCGAAGAGACCCAGTACTTC
CASSRNQAGAIEETQYF
>-|TRBV6-1|TRBJ2-7|-
TGTGCCAGCAGTGACCAACCACAGGGCTACGAGCAGTACTTC
CASSDQPQGYEQYF
>-|TRBV6-4|TRBJ2-7|-
TGTGCCAGCAGTGGTTCGGACGAGCAGTACTTC
CASSGSDEQYF
>-|TRBV28|TRBJ2-6|-
TGTGCCAGCACAACAGGCACCTCTGGGGCCAACGTCCTGACTTTC
CASTTGTSGANVLTF
>-|TRBV6-2/TRBV6-3|TRBJ1-2|-
TGTGCCAGCAGTTACGCCGAGGACAGACCTAACTATGGCTACACCTTC
CASSYAEDRPNYGYTF
>-|TRBV5-5|TRBJ2-7|-
TGTGCCAGCAGCTTACCAGTGTACGAGCAGTACTTC
CASSLPVYEQYF
>once|TRBV7-9|TRBJ2-7|TRBD1
TGTGCCAGCAGATCCACGGGACAGGTGGCCTACGAGCAGTACTTC
CASRSTGQVAYEQYF
>-|TRBV6-6|TRBJ2-7|-
TGTGCCAGCAGTTACCCAGGCAGGCGCCAAACCTACGAGCAGTACTTC
CASSYPGRRQTYEQYF
>-|TRBV2|TRBJ1-1|-
TGTGCCAGCAGTGCGACAGTGTACACTGAAGCTTTCTTT
CASSATVYTEAFF
>few|TRBV7-3|TRBJ2-1|-
TGTGCCAGCAGCTTAGCGCGGGTCGATGAGCAGTTCTTC
CASSLARVDEQFF
>few|TRBV25-1|TRBJ1-5|-
TGTGCCAGCAGTGAATTTGCAGGACAGCCCCAGCATTTT
CASSEFAGQPQHF